This entry lists 11 T cell receptor beta chains sequenced from one sample in a study of T-cell memory formation after mild COVID-19. TCRdb used MiXCR to reprocess the 5' RACE reads, holding one entry per CDR3 protein. The repertoire has 530,000 or so distinct CDR3 sequences, roughly 17% of them found once; the top ten carry about 7.5%. Material for sequencing was PBMCs or a T cell subset sorted from them (not recorded which). The receptors derive from an adult woman who had mild COVID-19 (a few samples of this study predate the infection). Cell type and time point are not known.

This clonotype was counted many times. The chain couples TRBV5-1 to TRBJ1-2; TRBD1 aligns across 8 bases. The germline V gene encodes CDR1 SGHRS and CDR2 YFSETQ. Losses at the gene ends were 5 bases for V and 2 bases for J; bases not matched to a gene: 2. The CDR3 has 13 residues. This CDR3 is CASSSGGNYGYTF. CDR3 nucleotides: TGCGCCAGCAGTTCAGGGGGCAACTATGGCTACACCTTC.

This clonotype was counted only a few times. The CDR3 DNA reads TGCAGTGCTAGAGATCGGGTCGGGGAGCTGTTTTTT. Its translation: CSARDRVGELFF. The chain combines TRBV20-1 with TRBJ2-2; no clear D gene. Trimming shortened V by 0 bases and J by 7 bases, and 6 bases separated the two germline ends. The CDR3 has 12 amino acids. CDR1 and CDR2 (germline): DFQATT, SNEGSKA (reference sequence).

This clonotype was recorded a few times. The chain links TRBV7-9 to TRBJ2-7; D assignment may be TRBD1 or TRBD2 (5 bases each). Germline CDR1 SEHNR, CDR2 FQNEAQ (reference sequence). The V end lost 1 base, the J end lost 6 bases, and 13 bases lay between the germline ends. The CDR3 is made up of 14 amino acids. The CDR3 DNA follows: TGTGCCAGCAGCTTAGGGCTAGAGGGGACCGAGCAGTACTTC. This encodes CASSLGLEGTEQYF.

The table lists this clonotype with a few counts. The chain couples TRBV5-1 to TRBJ2-7; 12 bases align to TRBD1. CDR1 is SGHRS, CDR2 YFSETQ, per germline. Unmatched junction bases numbered 10, after V lost 3 bases and J lost 9 bases. The CDR3 extends over 15 amino acids. CDR3 amino acids: CASSWTSGQGAPQYF. The CDR3 coding sequence is TGCGCCAGCAGCTGGACGTCGGGACAGGGGGCACCGCAGTACTTC.

The chain has TRBV24-1 and TRBJ2-2, with D perhaps TRBD2 (5 bases). Trimming removed 1 base from V and 3 bases from J, with 11 bases in between. From germline, CDR1 is KGHDR and CDR2 SFDVKD. This CDR3 is built from 16 residues. The CDR3 loop reads CATSDFLGADTGELFF. CDR3 sequence (DNA): TGTGCCACCAGTGATTTTTTGGGAGCGGACACCGGGGAGCTGTTTTTT.

The V call is TRBV4-1, the J call TRBJ2-1; a possible D gene is TRBD2 (6 bases). CDR3 length: 13 amino acids. V dropped 4 bases and J dropped 10 bases, with 14 bases sitting between them. The germline V gene encodes CDR1 MGHRA and CDR2 YSYEKL. The CDR3 reads CASSRAGGKEQFF. DNA of the CDR3: TGCGCCAGCAGCCGCGCCGGGGGTAAGGAGCAGTTCTTC.

This chain connects TRBV7-8 to TRBJ2-3; D is perhaps TRBD2 (6 bases). Germline-derived CDR1 and CDR2 are SGHVS and FQNEAQ. This CDR3 contains 15 residues. The V gene lost 3 bases and the J gene lost 15 bases, with 25 bases spanning the gap. CDR3 in DNA: TGTGCCAGCAGCTTCCACCGGGACTCCTTTCCGTTGGGTTATTTT. Amino acid sequence: CASSFHRDSFPLGYF.

Points on this clonotype: An end of the junction differs from the germline gene, which may be a read error. In DNA form, the CDR3 reads TGTGCCAGCAGAGAAGACAGGTCCTCCTGCAATGAGCAGTTCTTC. This codes for CASREDRSSCNEQFF. V gene TRBV7-2 combines with J gene TRBJ2-1; possible D gene TRBD1, 6 bases. Germline V gives CDR1 SGHTA, CDR2 FQGNSA. This CDR3 spans 15 amino acids.

This clonotype came up a few times. The chain employs TRBV6-2 or TRBV6-3 and TRBJ1-1; 8 nucleotides agree with TRBD1. With V trimmed by 0 bases and J by 1 base, 4 bases remained unmatched. The CDR3 covers 16 residues. Germline V gene lookup returns CDR1 MNHEY and CDR2 SVGEGT. CDR3 bases: TGTGCCAGCAGTTACTCGTCAGGGGGCGGGAACACTGAAGCTTTCTTT. The encoded protein is CASSYSSGGGNTEAFF.

As concerns this clonotype: The junction departs from germline at one end; a sequencing error may be responsible. This chain links TRBV7-7 with TRBJ2-5; 7 nucleotides line up with TRBD2. The CDR3 consists of 15 residues. Per germline, CDR1 SSHAT and CDR2 FNYEAQ (reference sequence). The CDR3 sequence: CASSLGASGAETQYF. The CDR3 DNA reads TGTGCTAGCAGCCTAGGGGCTAGCGGAGCTGAGACCCAGTACTTC.

This sequence joins TRBV5-4 and TRBJ1-2, with a tentative D call TRBD1 (5 bases). This CDR3 spans 14 amino acids. Per germline, CDR1 SGHNT and CDR2 YYREEE (reference sequence). V lost 4 bases and J 3 bases, leaving 13 bases between the germline ends. The CDR3 coding sequence is TGTGCCAGCAGCGGGTACAGGCCTGACTATGGCTACACCTTC. It codes for CASSGYRPDYGYTF.